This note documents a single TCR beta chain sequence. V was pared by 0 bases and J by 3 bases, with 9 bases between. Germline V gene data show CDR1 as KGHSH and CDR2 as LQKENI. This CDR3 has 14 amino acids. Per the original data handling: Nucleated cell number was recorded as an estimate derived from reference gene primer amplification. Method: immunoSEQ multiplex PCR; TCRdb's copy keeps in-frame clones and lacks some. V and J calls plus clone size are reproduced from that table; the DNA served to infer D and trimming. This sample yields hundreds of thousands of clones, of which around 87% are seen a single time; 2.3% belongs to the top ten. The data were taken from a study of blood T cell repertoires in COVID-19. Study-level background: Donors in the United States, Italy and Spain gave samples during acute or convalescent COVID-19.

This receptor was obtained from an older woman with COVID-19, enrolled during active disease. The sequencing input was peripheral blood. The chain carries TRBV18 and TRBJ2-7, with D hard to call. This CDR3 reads CASSPPSGDYEQYF. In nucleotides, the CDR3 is TGTGCCAGCTCACCACCCTCGGGTGACTACGAGCAGTACTTC.